This T cell receptor (beta chain) was sequenced for a study of identical twins. TCRdb processed the 5' RACE reads anew with MiXCR; each CDR3 protein has one entry. The table has some 710,000 distinct CDR3 sequences, around 6% seen once. Findings and caveats of the study: Modeled out-of-frame TCR alpha sharing in monozygotic twins fell below observed levels. Not following the same donors, the study drew its conclusions from cross-sectional statistical analysis. Weaker excess sharing between twins was seen in beta out-of-frame sequences. Within cord blood, abundant beta clonotypes carried fewer insertions, but memory repertoires showed no such trend.

The ends were cut back, 4 bases at V and 3 bases at J, with 18 bases in the middle. The CDR3 is made up of 16 amino acids. Per the germline V gene, CDR1 is SEHNR and CDR2 is FQNEAQ (reference sequence). This clonotype has a count of ten or more. Its cognate antigen is unknown. V is TRBV7-9 and J is TRBJ1-1, with D uncertain. The receptor's source is a man in his late teens or twenties in good health. The sequenced sample was naive T cells sorted from blood. Written as DNA, the CDR3 is TGTGCCAGCAGCTCCCCCGTGAGGGATGGAGACACTGAAGCTTTCTTT. Protein sequence: CASSSPVRDGDTEAFF.